The T cell receptor (beta chain) described here comes from a study of shared clonotypes between healthy human individuals. In germline, CDR1 is LNHNV, CDR2 YYDKDF (reference sequence). Trimming at V came to 8 bases and at J to 0 bases, leaving 16 bases not matched to a gene. This CDR3 is 18 amino acids long. Concerning this clone: Its cognate antigen is unknown.

Study-wide points: Rarefaction demonstrated incomplete sorted-subset sequencing despite large depth.

Assay: immunoSEQ multiplex PCR; the TCRdb copy retains only in-frame clones and omits some. The table shows roughly 2.2 million clones, with over 85% occurring only once. The sample was naive CD4+ T cells from PBMCs. Described subset: CD45RA+ positively selected. The sequence was collected from a man aged 18 to 30 in good health. Some clones in this sample may be carry-over from other donors' samples. V usage is TRBV15 and J usage is TRBJ2-4; 7 nucleotides agree with TRBD2. This CDR3 is CATEAGRGLAGAKNIQYF. In nucleotides, the CDR3 is TGTGCCACCGAAGCGGGGAGAGGATTAGCGGGAGCCAAAAACATTCAGTACTTC.